The 22 T cell receptor beta chains reported below all come from one sample, sequenced in a study of Graves' ophthalmopathy and Graves' hyperthyroidism. RNA transcripts yielded amplified TCR beta CDR3 regions. HTBI-primed RT-PCR formed the first round, and a multiplex PCR formed the second. TCRdb re-analysed the multiplex PCR reads in MiXCR, keeping a single row per CDR3 protein. The repertoire holds roughly 500,000 distinct CDR3 sequences, with under 15% as singletons. Sequencing used blood. These receptors were obtained from a woman aged 25-40 years with Graves' ophthalmopathy.

At least ten counts were recorded for this clonotype. The V gene is TRBV19, the J gene TRBJ1-1, with D maybe TRBD1 (6 bases). CDR1 is LNHDA and CDR2 is SQIVND in the germline V gene (reference sequence). The CDR3 runs to 14 residues. The ends were cut back, 9 bases at V and 5 bases at J, with 19 bases in the middle. The CDR3 DNA reads TGTGCCAGCCAACCCCAGGGGCTATATACTGAAGCTTTCTTT. Translation: CASQPQGLYTEAFF.

This clonotype was seen more than once but under ten times. The rearrangement uses TRBV30 and TRBJ2-5, with 8 bases that match TRBD2. The trim removed 0 bases at V and 5 bases at J, leaving 5 bases unmatched. The CDR3 runs 14 residues. CDR1 and CDR2 (germline): GTSNPN, SVGIG (reference sequence). CDR3 coding DNA: TGTGCCTGGAGTGTGATCGGGAGGGATGAGACCCAGTACTTC. It codes for CAWSVIGRDETQYF.

This clonotype was seen many times. A much more abundant neighbour one base away suggests this may be a read error. The CDR3 carries no conserved terminal phenylalanine or tryptophan, so it likely arises from a read error. The V and J genes are TRBV28 and TRBJ1-2; 10 positions agree with TRBD1. This CDR3 has 15 amino acids. The trim removed 3 bases at V and 4 bases at J, leaving 5 bases unmatched. Germline V CDR1 and CDR2: MDHEN, SYDVKM. CDR3 in DNA: TGTGCCAGCAGTTTGACAGGGGGCATCATCTATGGCTACACCTCC. Residues: CASSLTGGIIYGYTS.

This clonotype was observed a single time. CDR3 sequence: CASDDGQVQETQYF. For the CDR3, the DNA is TGTGCCAGCGACGACGGACAGGTCCAAGAGACCCAGTACTTC. The chain employs TRBV2 and TRBJ2-5; TRBD1 matches at 7 bases. The CDR3 has 14 residues. Per germline, CDR1 SNHLY and CDR2 FYNNEI. V trimming: 8 bases; J trimming: 1 base; junction bases outside the gene matches: 7.

This clonotype appeared many times. CDR3 sequence (DNA): TGTGCCAGCAAAGGATACGAAGCCAAAAACATTCAGTACTTC. This encodes CASKGYEAKNIQYF. The V gene is TRBV18, the J gene TRBJ2-4; no reliable D call. Germline CDR1 reads KGHSH; CDR2 reads LQKENI. Between the trimmed V and J ends, which lost 8 bases and 0 bases, there was a span of 11 bases. This CDR3 has 14 residues. The whole variable domain, filled in from reference TRBV18 and TRBJ2-4, reads NAGVMQNPRHLVRRRGQEARLRCSPMKGHSHVYWYRQLPEEGLKFMVYLQKENIIDESGMPKERFSAEFPKEGPSILRIQQVVRGDSAAYFCASKGYEAKNIQYFGAGTRLSVL.

The chain has TRBV6-1 and TRBJ1-2, with D possibly matching TRBD1 (5 bases). The CDR3 contains 13 residues. V was clipped by 1 base and J by 7 bases, with 10 bases between them. Looked up from germline, CDR1 is MNHNS and CDR2 is SASEGT. The CDR3 sequence: CASSEGRVSGYTF. CDR3 nucleotide sequence: TGTGCCAGCAGTGAAGGCAGGGTGTCTGGCTACACCTTC.

This sequence joins TRBV7-2 and TRBJ2-7; D is possibly TRBD2 (7 bases). The CDR3 is made up of 15 amino acids. Germline V lookup: CDR1 SGHTA, CDR2 FQGNSA. V was shortened by 5 bases and J by 5 bases, with 19 bases between the two germline ends. The CDR3 sequence is CASSPFRGGENEQYF. CDR3 coding DNA: TGTGCCAGCAGCCCCTTTAGGGGGGGGGAAAACGAGCAGTACTTC.

Many counts were recorded for this clonotype. The chain has TRBV24-1 and TRBJ2-7; the match to TRBD2 covers 9 bases. Trimming at V came to 9 bases and at J to 0 bases, leaving 2 bases not matched to a gene. The CDR3 extends over 13 amino acids. Germline-derived CDR1 and CDR2 are KGHDR and SFDVKD. As DNA, the CDR3 is TGTGCCACCGAGGGACTAGCCTCCTACGAGCAGTACTTC. Its protein is CATEGLASYEQYF.

Comments on this clonotype: Possible read error: a much larger clone is one base away. V is TRBV15 and J is TRBJ1-5; D may be TRBD1 (5 bases). The germline V gene encodes CDR1 LNHNV and CDR2 YYDKDF (reference sequence). The CDR3 length is 15 residues. CDR3 sequence reads: CATSRGGPGVKAQRF. CDR3 sequence (DNA): TGTGCCACCAGCAGAGGTGGGCCGGGGGTAAAGGCCCAGCGTTTT.

This clonotype was counted at least ten times. V usage is TRBV6-1 and J usage is TRBJ1-6; D may be TRBD1 (5 bases). The CDR3 is 15 residues long. Germline lookup yields CDR1 MNHNS and CDR2 SASEGT. V was trimmed by 0 bases and J by 5 bases, leaving 8 bases between them. The CDR3 sequence: CASSEASGHNSPLHF. The CDR3 DNA is TGTGCCAGCAGTGAAGCCTCAGGGCATAATTCACCCCTCCACTTT.

The chain employs TRBV25-1 and TRBJ2-7, with D possibly matching TRBD2 (6 bases). The V end lost 4 bases, the J end lost 7 bases, and 11 bases lay between the germline ends. CDR3 size: 12 residues. CDR1 and CDR2 (germline): MGHDK, SYGVNS. The CDR3 reads CASSVLGGEQYF. As DNA, the CDR3 is TGTGCCAGCAGTGTTCTCGGGGGAGAGCAGTACTTC.

The sample holds many counts of this clonotype. The CDR3 loop is CASSDGTGSYGYTF. The CDR3 DNA reads as TGTGCCAGCAGTGACGGGACAGGGAGCTATGGCTACACCTTC. This chain links TRBV6-1 with TRBJ1-2, with 9 nucleotides matching TRBD1. The CDR3 extends over 14 amino acids. Trimming at V came to 3 bases and at J to 4 bases, leaving 3 bases not matched to a gene. Germline lookup yields CDR1 MNHNS and CDR2 SASEGT.

The rearrangement joins TRBV4-2 to TRBJ2-7; TRBD1 is a possible D gene (6 bases). The CDR3 consists of 17 residues. Germline V gives CDR1 LGHNA, CDR2 YNFKEQ. The V end lost 1 base, the J end lost 1 base, and 17 bases lay between the germline ends. The CDR3 sequence is CASSQAGVGMISYEQYF. CDR3 nucleotide sequence: TGTGCCAGCAGCCAAGCAGGGGTCGGGATGATTTCCTACGAGCAGTACTTC.

At least ten counts were recorded for this clonotype. V and J are TRBV25-1 and TRBJ1-2, with D possibly matching TRBD1 (5 bases). V shed 1 base and J shed 8 bases, with 14 bases lying between them. The CDR3 consists of 14 residues. Germline V gene sequence: CDR1 MGHDK, CDR2 SYGVNS. The CDR3 spells CASSELGPEGGYTF. The CDR3 nucleotides read TGTGCCAGCAGTGAATTGGGTCCCGAGGGGGGCTACACCTTC.

In this sample, this clonotype turned up many times. The rearrangement links TRBV2 to TRBJ2-4; D is unresolved. With 6 bases removed from V and 0 bases from J, the gap between germline ends came to 15 bases. Germline V gene lookup returns CDR1 SNHLY and CDR2 FYNNEI. CDR3 length: 16 amino acids. Here the CDR3 DNA reads TGTGCCAGCAGCGGATCGCTCCCAGTAGCCAAAAACATTCAGTACTTC. It is translated as CASSGSLPVAKNIQYF.

This clonotype was seen many times. V gene TRBV7-2 combines with J gene TRBJ2-6, with D possibly TRBD1 on 6 matching bases. Trimming removed 3 bases from V and 0 bases from J, with 18 bases in between. CDR1 is SGHTA and CDR2 is FQGNSA in the germline V gene. The CDR3 totals 19 residues. This chain's CDR3 is CASSFGPQGPFSGANVLTF. The CDR3 DNA reads as TGTGCCAGCAGCTTTGGGCCGCAGGGGCCGTTCTCTGGGGCCAACGTCCTGACTTTC.

This clonotype was observed at least ten times. The genes are TRBV20-1 and TRBJ2-7, with D hard to call. V was shortened by 1 base and J by 0 bases, with 10 bases between the two germline ends. The CDR3 length is 14 residues. Germline values: CDR1 DFQATT, CDR2 SNEGSKA (reference sequence). The CDR3 bases are TGCAGTGCTAGAGCATCACAAAACTCCTACGAGCAGTACTTC. It codes for CSARASQNSYEQYF.

This clonotype was observed many times. This chain links TRBV28 with TRBJ2-7, with a tentative D call TRBD1 (5 bases). CDR1 and CDR2 from the germline V gene are MDHEN and SYDVKM. The CDR3 extends over 16 amino acids. The V end was cut by 6 bases, the J end by 5 bases, with 23 bases between. This CDR3 reads CASSWGMGKQDHEQYF. The CDR3, as DNA: TGTGCCAGCAGCTGGGGCATGGGCAAACAAGACCACGAGCAGTACTTC.

The sample holds many counts of this clonotype. V is TRBV12-5 and J is TRBJ1-5; tentative D call: TRBD1 (6 bases). V lost 7 bases and J lost 5, with 12 bases in between. The CDR3 totals 13 residues. Germline V CDR1 and CDR2: LGHNT, FRNRAP. As DNA, the CDR3 is TGTGCTAGTGCCCTGGACAGCCATCAGCCCCAGCATTTT. Residues: CASALDSHQPQHF.

The genes are TRBV28 and TRBJ1-1; D unresolved. V lost 6 bases and J lost 4, with 18 bases in between. The CDR3 extends over 15 amino acids. In germline, CDR1 is MDHEN, CDR2 SYDVKM. DNA for the CDR3: TGTGCCAGCAGCTACTCCCGAAAGGGCGGCACTGAAGCTTTCTTT. Amino acid sequence: CASSYSRKGGTEAFF.

This clonotype has at least ten counts. This rearrangement joins TRBV6-2 or TRBV6-3 to TRBJ2-7; D is unclear. Trimming removed 6 bases from V and 1 base from J, with 13 bases in between. The CDR3 consists of 14 residues. The germline V gene encodes CDR1 MNHEY and CDR2 SVGEGT. The DNA for the CDR3 is TGTGCCAGCAGACACCGCAGCACATCCTACGAGCAGTACTTC. Translation: CASRHRSTSYEQYF.

This clonotype was seen at least ten times. The V call is TRBV19, the J call TRBJ1-2, with a possible D match to TRBD1 (6 bases). Germline lookup yields CDR1 LNHDA and CDR2 SQIVND (reference sequence). The CDR3 runs 12 residues. Trimming removed 7 bases at V and 5 bases at J, with 11 bases between. The CDR3 region has the DNA TGTGCCAGTACACAGGGAGAATATGGCTACACCTTC. Translated, it gives CASTQGEYGYTF.